The 22 T cell receptor beta chains reported below all come from one sample, sequenced in a study of OX40 agonist ivuxolimab in advanced cancers. The method was immunoSEQ multiplex PCR; TCRdb's version includes in-frame clones alone and lacks a portion of them. The sample has about 80,000 clones, 80% to 90% seen once. The material sequenced was CD4+ or CD8+ T cells sorted from blood, taken in a trial of the OX40 agonist ivuxolimab. These receptors were collected from an adult with an advanced solid tumor such as melanoma, head and neck, liver or kidney cancer.

The V call is TRBV27, the J call TRBJ2-5, with D possibly being TRBD1 (6 bases). The DNA end favors TRBJ2-7, so the J call may be wrong. The CDR3 runs 13 residues. The germline V gene has CDR1 MNHEY and CDR2 SMNVEV (reference sequence). This chain's CDR3 is CASLGGLGNEQYF. The CDR3 region has the DNA TGTGCCAGCCTAGGGGGATTGGGAAACGAGCAGTACTTC.

The rearrangement links TRBV19 to TRBJ1-2; 9 nucleotides agree with TRBD1. The germline gives CDR1 LNHDA, CDR2 SQIVND (reference sequence). The V and J ends lost 7 bases and 8 bases, in that order; junction bases with no gene match: 17. This CDR3 is built from 16 residues. DNA for the CDR3: TGTGCCAGTACCCATCTTCAGGCGGGACAGGGTGGCGGCTACACCTTC. Protein sequence: CASTHLQAGQGGGYTF.

The chain couples TRBV5-4 to TRBJ2-1, with D tentatively TRBD2 (5 bases). The V and J ends lost 4 bases and 0 bases respectively, with 8 bases between them. The CDR3 spans 14 residues. Germline V lookup: CDR1 SGHNT, CDR2 YYREEE (reference sequence). CDR3 DNA: TGTGCCAGCAGCCTGGACTCCTCCTACAATGAGCAGTTCTTC. As protein: CASSLDSSYNEQFF.

V and J are TRBV7-2 and TRBJ1-1, with D hard to call. The CDR3 is made up of 15 amino acids. Trimming removed 1 base at V and 1 base at J, with 10 bases between. Germline values: CDR1 SGHTA, CDR2 FQGNSA. This CDR3 reads CASSLVGRKNTEAFF. In nucleotides, the CDR3 is TGTGCCAGCAGCTTAGTGGGTCGGAAGAACACTGAAGCTTTCTTT.

This clone was seen a handful of times. The chain uses TRBV19 and TRBJ1-1; D is unclear. Looked up from germline, CDR1 is LNHDA and CDR2 is SQIVND (reference sequence). V was trimmed by 7 bases and J by 4 bases, leaving 7 bases between them. This CDR3 has 11 residues. The CDR3 DNA reads TGTGCCAGTAAGGGATTCACTGAAGCTTTCTTT. Translated: CASKGFTEAFF.

The rearrangement uses TRBV5-8 and TRBJ2-3, with D possibly being TRBD1 (6 bases). Per germline, CDR1 SGHTS and CDR2 YDEGEE. V shed 3 bases and J shed 1 base, with 12 bases lying between them. This CDR3 contains 15 residues. The CDR3 reads CASSYWGPGTDTQYF. DNA of the CDR3: TGTGCCAGCAGCTATTGGGGGCCAGGCACAGATACGCAGTATTTT.

This clone was found once. The chain is built from TRBV4-1 and TRBJ1-1; D is undetermined. Per germline, CDR1 MGHRA and CDR2 YSYEKL. There are 13 residues in the CDR3. Trimming removed 0 bases at V and 5 bases at J, with 7 bases between. The chain's CDR3 is CASSQDTETEAFF. CDR3 sequence (DNA): TGCGCCAGCAGCCAAGATACAGAAACTGAAGCTTTCTTT.

The chain carries TRBV7-9 and TRBJ2-2; perhaps TRBD2 as D (6 bases). The CDR3 totals 17 residues. The V end lost 2 bases, the J end lost 4 bases, and 17 bases lay between the germline ends. Germline values: CDR1 SEHNR, CDR2 FQNEAQ (reference sequence). The DNA of the CDR3 is TGTGCCAGCAGCTTATCAGCGGGTACAGACTTCACCGGGGAGCTGTTTTTT. This gives the protein CASSLSAGTDFTGELFF. The variable domain in full, completed from reference TRBV7-9 and TRBJ2-2, reads DTGVSQNPRHKITKRGQNVTFRCDPISEHNRLYWYRQTLGQGPEFLTYFQNEAQLEKSRLLSDRFSAERPKGSFSTLEIQRTEQGDSAMYLCASSLSAGTDFTGELFFGEGSRLTVL.

The CDR3 loop reads CASSLVLAGEGETQYF. In nucleotides, the CDR3 is TGTGCCAGCAGCTTAGTTCTAGCGGGAGAGGGAGAGACCCAGTACTTC. V and J are TRBV7-9 and TRBJ2-5; TRBD2 matches at 10 bases. V shed 1 base, J shed 4 bases, and the junction held 6 bases outside the gene matches. Germline V gene sequence: CDR1 SEHNR, CDR2 FQNEAQ (reference sequence). The CDR3 has 16 residues.

This clone has only a few counts. DNA for the CDR3: TGTGCCAGCAGTCCGACAGGGAATCAGCCCCAGCATTTT. This gives the protein CASSPTGNQPQHF. This chain connects TRBV2 to TRBJ1-5; 7 bases are a match to TRBD1. CDR1 and CDR2 (germline): SNHLY, FYNNEI. Unmatched junction bases numbered 2, after V lost 5 bases and J lost 4 bases. The CDR3 sequence is 13 residues long.

The genes are TRBV25-1 and TRBJ1-5, with D unresolved. Trimming took 5 bases from V and 2 from J, leaving 13 bases between them. Germline CDR1 and CDR2: MGHDK and SYGVNS. This CDR3 is built from 15 residues. DNA for the CDR3: TGTGCCAGCAGTTCCGGGGTTAAGGGCAATCAGCCCCAGCATTTT. This translates into CASSSGVKGNQPQHF.

This chain links TRBV19 with TRBJ2-5; possible D gene TRBD1, 6 bases. V lost 0 bases, J lost 4 bases, and 15 bases lay in between. Per germline, CDR1 LNHDA and CDR2 SQIVND (reference sequence). The CDR3 loop spans 16 amino acids. The CDR3 coding sequence is TGTGCCAGTAGTATAGAAGTAGACAGGCGGAGAGAGACCCAGTACTTC. Translation: CASSIEVDRRRETQYF.

The rearrangement uses TRBV7-6 and TRBJ2-3, with D possibly being TRBD1 (5 bases). V lost 5 bases to trimming and J lost 7 bases, with 16 bases between them. There are 14 residues in the CDR3. The germline V gene has CDR1 SGHVS and CDR2 FNYEAQ. The CDR3 region has the DNA TGTGCCAGCAGCGCAGGGCCTAGTGGCTATACGCAGTATTTT. It specifies CASSAGPSGYTQYF.

This clone came up a few times. The chain uses TRBV5-6 and TRBJ1-5; D remains unclear. The V gene's germline CDR1 is SGHDT and CDR2 YYEEEE. Trimming removed 2 bases from V and 0 bases from J, with 6 bases in between. The CDR3 has 14 amino acids. The CDR3 nucleotides are TGTGCCAGCAGCTTAGGCGGTAGCAATCAGCCCCAGCATTTT. Its protein product is CASSLGGSNQPQHF. The entire variable domain, with the rest obtained from reference TRBV5-6 and TRBJ1-5, is as follows: DAGVTQSPTHLIKTRGQQVTLRCSPKSGHDTVSWYQQALGQGPQFIFQYYEEEERQRGNFPDRFSGHQFPNYSSELNVNALLLGDSALYLCASSLGGSNQPQHFGDGTRLSIL.

J is TRBJ2-7 and V is TRBV6-1; D unclear. The CDR3 is 13 amino acids. The germline gives CDR1 MNHNS, CDR2 SASEGT. The V gene lost 6 bases and the J gene lost 1 base, with 10 bases spanning the gap. The CDR3 bases are TGTGCCAGCAGCGCGGACCCTTCCTACGAGCAGTACTTC. This sequence encodes CASSADPSYEQYF.

The V and J genes are TRBV6-5 and TRBJ2-1, with TRBD2 identical over 7 bases. Losses at the gene ends were 0 bases for V and 9 bases for J; bases not matched to a gene: 8. The germline V gene has CDR1 MNHEY and CDR2 SVGAGI. This CDR3 is 15 amino acids long. CDR3 amino acids: CASSYSPVGGGEQFF. The CDR3 DNA sequence: TGTGCCAGCAGTTACTCCCCCGTGGGGGGGGGTGAGCAGTTCTTC.

The chain carries TRBV27 and TRBJ2-7, with D possibly matching TRBD1 (5 bases). Germline CDR1 MNHEY, CDR2 SMNVEV (reference sequence). The ends were cut back, 6 bases at V and 1 base at J, with 13 bases in the middle. The CDR3 sequence is 14 residues long. The CDR3 here is CASRPGGASYEQYF. The CDR3 DNA follows: TGTGCCAGCAGACCTGGTGGGGCTTCCTACGAGCAGTACTTC.

The chain joins TRBV5-1 to TRBJ2-1; perhaps TRBD1 as D (6 bases). Germline V gene lookup returns CDR1 SGHRS and CDR2 YFSETQ. CDR3 length equals 15 residues. Trimming took 0 bases from V and 2 from J, leaving 9 bases between them. The CDR3 nucleotides are TGCGCCAGCAGCTTGGGTGGGGGCGCCTACAATGAGCAGTTCTTC. Translating it yields CASSLGGGAYNEQFF. Together with reference TRBV5-1 and TRBJ2-1, the CDR3 gives the full variable domain: KAGVTQTPRYLIKTRGQQVTLSCSPISGHRSVSWYQQTPGQGLQFLFEYFSETQRNKGNFPGRFSGRQFSNSRSEMNVSTLELGDSALYLCASSLGGGAYNEQFFGPGTRLTVL.

The count of this clone is one. The chain employs TRBV12-5 and TRBJ1-1; D is uncertain. Trimming stripped 3 bases from V and 3 bases from J, with 5 bases between. Germline CDR1 and CDR2: LGHNT and FRNRAP. The CDR3 has 12 residues. For the CDR3, the DNA is TGTGCTAGTGGTTTTCGGGACACTGAAGCTTTCTTT. Translation gives CASGFRDTEAFF.

The rearrangement links TRBV9 to TRBJ2-2; the D is unclear. This CDR3 comprises 11 residues. V shed 9 bases and J shed 7 bases, with 10 bases lying between them. Germline-derived CDR1 and CDR2 are SGDLS and YYNGEE. The DNA of the CDR3 is TGTGCCAACTGGGCCAACGGGGAGCTGTTTTTT. This encodes CANWANGELFF.

This clone was detected once. Different DNA sequences within this sample yield the same CDR3. The V gene is TRBV6-4, the J gene TRBJ2-3, with 8 positions matching TRBD2. Germline lookup yields CDR1 MRHNA and CDR2 SNTAGT. This CDR3 spans 15 amino acids. With 2 bases clipped from V and 2 bases from J, the junction kept 3 bases outside the gene matches. The CDR3 DNA follows: TGTGCCAGCAGTGACACCGGGGGGGCCACAGATACGCAGTATTTT. This gives the protein CASSDTGGATDTQYF.

This clone was found a few times. The rearrangement uses TRBV30 and TRBJ1-1; D is unresolved. Germline values: CDR1 GTSNPN, CDR2 SVGIG (reference sequence). Trimming shortened V by 3 bases and J by 7 bases, and 9 bases separated the two germline ends. The CDR3 sequence is 11 residues long. The CDR3 DNA sequence: TGTGCCTGGAGCCCTAACTATGAAGCTTTCTTT. Protein: CAWSPNYEAFF.